This is a list of T cell receptor beta chains from one sample in a study of identical twins. Each CDR3 protein gets one entry after TCRdb re-called the 5' RACE reads with MiXCR. The sample has approximately 490,000 distinct CDR3 sequences, about 22% seen once. The data were also submitted as part of a second study, on yellow fever vaccine responses in identical twins.

The sample comprised CD4+ T cells sorted from blood. The receptors shown here come from a woman aged 18-30 years in good health. The CDR3 runs from the conserved cysteine through the conserved F or W. The D gene is left open where the match is weak. Clone size is not always given. Where it is, it says once, few, many or a class for expanded clones.

v_call: TRBV28
cdr3_length: 15
clone_size: few
j_call: TRBJ2-1
d_call: TRBD2
cdr3_nt: TGTGCCAGCAGTTTAAAAACTAGCGGGAGGAATGAGCAGTTCTTC
cdr3_aa: CASSLKTSGRNEQFF

v_call: TRBV20-1
cdr3_length: 15
clone_size: -
j_call: TRBJ2-1
d_call: TRBD2
cdr3_nt: TGCAGTGCCCCCAGACTAGCGAGCTCCTACAATGAGCAGTTCTTC
cdr3_aa: CSAPRLASSYNEQFF

v_call: TRBV27
cdr3_length: 15
clone_size: few
j_call: TRBJ2-2
d_call: -
cdr3_nt: TGTGCCAGCAGGGGGTCCAGACTTTTCACCGGGGAGCTGTTTTTT
cdr3_aa: CASRGSRLFTGELFF

v_call: TRBV6-5
cdr3_length: 14
clone_size: few
j_call: TRBJ2-7
d_call: -
cdr3_nt: TGTGCCAGCAGTTACAAGGGGGACTCCTACGAGCAGTACTTC
cdr3_aa: CASSYKGDSYEQYF

v_call: TRBV6-5
cdr3_length: 13
clone_size: -
j_call: TRBJ2-5
d_call: -
cdr3_nt: TGTGCCAGCAGTTCAGGGGGGAAAGAGACCCAGTACTTC
cdr3_aa: CASSSGGKETQYF

v_call: TRBV20-1
cdr3_length: 15
clone_size: -
j_call: TRBJ1-4
d_call: -
cdr3_nt: TGCAGTGCCCCCCGGGGGGGGTCCTTTGGGGAAAAACTGTTTTTT
cdr3_aa: CSAPRGGSFGEKLFF

v_call: TRBV5-1
cdr3_length: 15
clone_size: few
j_call: TRBJ1-6
d_call: -
cdr3_nt: TGCGCCAGCAGCTCGGGGAACGCCATCGATTCACCCCTCCACTTT
cdr3_aa: CASSSGNAIDSPLHF

v_call: TRBV12-3/TRBV12-4
cdr3_length: 15
clone_size: -
j_call: TRBJ2-5
d_call: -
cdr3_nt: TGTGCCAGCAGTATTGGGATAGGGGGTCAAGAGACCCAGTACTTC
cdr3_aa: CASSIGIGGQETQYF

v_call: TRBV7-8
cdr3_length: 16
clone_size: -
j_call: TRBJ2-1
d_call: -
cdr3_nt: TGTGCCAGCAGCTTAGTGTTCGGACCAGGGTACAATGAGCAGTTCTTC
cdr3_aa: CASSLVFGPGYNEQFF

v_call: TRBV2
cdr3_length: 13
clone_size: few
j_call: TRBJ2-3
d_call: -
cdr3_nt: TGTGCCACCACGACAGGACTTACAGATACGCAGTATTTT
cdr3_aa: CATTTGLTDTQYF

v_call: TRBV2
cdr3_length: 15
clone_size: once
j_call: TRBJ2-7
d_call: -
cdr3_nt: TGTGCCAGCAACCGAGCAGGAACAGGGACCTACGAGCAGTACTTC
cdr3_aa: CASNRAGTGTYEQYF

v_call: TRBV3-1
cdr3_length: 14
clone_size: once
j_call: TRBJ1-2
d_call: TRBD1
cdr3_nt: TGTGCCAGCAGCCGCCCGGGACAGGATTATGGCTACACCTTC
cdr3_aa: CASSRPGQDYGYTF

v_call: TRBV15
cdr3_length: 16
clone_size: few
j_call: TRBJ2-5
d_call: TRBD2
cdr3_nt: TGTGCCACCAGCAGAGAGCGGGAGATTCAAAAAGAGACCCAGTACTTC
cdr3_aa: CATSREREIQKETQYF

v_call: TRBV6-1
cdr3_length: 15
clone_size: -
j_call: TRBJ1-2
d_call: -
cdr3_nt: TGTGCCAGCAGTGGGCCCTTCGGGGGCGACTATGGCTACACCTTC
cdr3_aa: CASSGPFGGDYGYTF

v_call: TRBV24-1
cdr3_length: 15
clone_size: -
j_call: TRBJ2-2
d_call: -
cdr3_nt: TGTGCCACCAGTGGCATCCAGGGGGGAACCGGGGAGCTGTTTTTT
cdr3_aa: CATSGIQGGTGELFF

v_call: TRBV29-1
cdr3_length: 14
clone_size: few
j_call: TRBJ2-1
d_call: TRBD2
cdr3_nt: TGCAGCGTTGATCAGCTAGCGGGAGGGAATGAGCAGTTCTTC
cdr3_aa: CSVDQLAGGNEQFF

v_call: TRBV12-3/TRBV12-4
cdr3_length: 14
clone_size: many
j_call: TRBJ1-2
d_call: -
cdr3_nt: TGTGCCAGCAGTTTCGGGGGGATCGGGGCTGGCTACACCTTC
cdr3_aa: CASSFGGIGAGYTF

v_call: TRBV7-6
cdr3_length: 12
clone_size: few
j_call: TRBJ2-2
d_call: -
cdr3_nt: TGTGCCAGCAGCCGGACGGGAGGGGAGCTGTTTTTT
cdr3_aa: CASSRTGGELFF